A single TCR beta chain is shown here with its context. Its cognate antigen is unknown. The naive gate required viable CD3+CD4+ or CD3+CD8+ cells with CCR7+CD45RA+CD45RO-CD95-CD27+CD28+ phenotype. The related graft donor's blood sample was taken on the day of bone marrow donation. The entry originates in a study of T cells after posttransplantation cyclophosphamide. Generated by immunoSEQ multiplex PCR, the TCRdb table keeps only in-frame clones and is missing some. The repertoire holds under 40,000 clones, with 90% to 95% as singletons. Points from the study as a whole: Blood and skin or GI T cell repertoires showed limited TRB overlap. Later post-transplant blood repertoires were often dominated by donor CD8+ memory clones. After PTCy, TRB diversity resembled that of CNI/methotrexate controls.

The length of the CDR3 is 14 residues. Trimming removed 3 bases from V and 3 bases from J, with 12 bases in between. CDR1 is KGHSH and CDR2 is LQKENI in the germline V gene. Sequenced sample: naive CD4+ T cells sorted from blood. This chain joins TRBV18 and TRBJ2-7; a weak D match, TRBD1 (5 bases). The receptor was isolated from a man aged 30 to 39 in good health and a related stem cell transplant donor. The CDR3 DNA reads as TGTGCCAGCTCACCCAAGGACACCCTCTACGAGCAGTACTTC. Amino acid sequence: CASSPKDTLYEQYF.